This T cell receptor (beta chain) was documented in a study of OX40 agonist ivuxolimab in advanced cancers. Here immunoSEQ multiplex PCR was the method, and the copy in TCRdb shows in-frame clones only, minus some. The repertoire holds tens of thousands of clones, roughly 80% seen once, with over 2% in the top ten. The CDR3 spans 14 residues. Per germline, CDR1 SEHNR and CDR2 FQNEAQ (reference sequence). V shed 1 base and J shed 1 base, with 2 bases lying between them. This clone was detected once. The V call is TRBV7-9, the J call TRBJ2-6; D gene unclear. The sample here was CD4+ or CD8+ T cells sorted from blood, taken in a trial of the OX40 agonist ivuxolimab. The TCR was taken from an adult with an advanced solid tumor such as melanoma, head and neck, liver or kidney cancer. The CDR3 sequence: CASSLVSGANVLTF. As DNA, the CDR3 is TGTGCCAGCAGCTTAGTTTCTGGGGCCAACGTCCTGACTTTC.